These T cell receptor beta chains were read from a single sample in a study of Graves' ophthalmopathy and Graves' hyperthyroidism. TCRdb used MiXCR to reprocess the multiplex PCR reads, holding one entry per CDR3 protein. The sample records a few hundred thousand distinct CDR3 sequences, about two fifths being singletons. Sequenced: peripheral blood or thyroid tissue (not recorded which). The receptors were gathered from an adult man with Graves' hyperthyroidism. CDR3s include the opening cysteine and the closing phenylalanine or tryptophan. The D gene is left open where the match is weak. Clone size is shown for a subset of rows, as once, few, many or a class of expanded clone.

clone_size: once
j_call: TRBJ2-5
v_call: TRBV15
d_call: TRBD1
cdr3_nt: TGTGCCACCAGCAGCGACAGGGGCGAGGAGACCCAGTACTTC
cdr3_aa: CATSSDRGEETQYF

clone_size: many
j_call: TRBJ1-5
v_call: TRBV7-8
d_call: .
cdr3_nt: TGTGCCAGCAGCTTATTAGGGCGGGCAGGGGAAAATCAGCCCCAGCATTTT
cdr3_aa: CASSLLGRAGENQPQHF

clone_size: many
j_call: TRBJ1-1
v_call: TRBV5-1
d_call: .
cdr3_nt: TGCGCCAGCAGCTTGCGTTCCGGGTCCCCTGAAGCTTTCTTT
cdr3_aa: CASSLRSGSPEAFF

clone_size: many
j_call: TRBJ1-2
v_call: TRBV6-2/TRBV6-3
d_call: .
cdr3_nt: TGTGCCAGCACTGAGGGAACGCGAAACTATGGCTACACCTTC
cdr3_aa: CASTEGTRNYGYTF

clone_size: many
j_call: TRBJ1-1
v_call: TRBV7-9
d_call: .
cdr3_nt: TGTGCCAGCAGCTTACCAGGGAGGACTGAAGCTTTCTTT
cdr3_aa: CASSLPGRTEAFF

clone_size: few
j_call: TRBJ2-3
v_call: TRBV7-3
d_call: TRBD2
cdr3_nt: TGTGCCAGCAGCTCGAGCGGGGTGCTCACAGATACGCAGTATTTT
cdr3_aa: CASSSSGVLTDTQYF

clone_size: .
j_call: TRBJ1-5
v_call: TRBV10-3
d_call: .
cdr3_nt: TGTGCCATCAGTTCCTCTCCAGGAGGAGAGACCCAGCATTTT
cdr3_aa: CAISSSPGGETQHF

clone_size: .
j_call: TRBJ1-1
v_call: TRBV12-5
d_call: .
cdr3_nt: TGTGCTAGTGGTTTGCCGGGCACTGAAGCTTTCTTT
cdr3_aa: CASGLPGTEAFF

clone_size: .
j_call: TRBJ1-4
v_call: TRBV12-3/TRBV12-4
d_call: .
cdr3_nt: TGTGCCAGCAGTAAGGACCCTGCAACTAATGAAAAACTGTTTTTT
cdr3_aa: CASSKDPATNEKLFF

clone_size: .
j_call: TRBJ2-2
v_call: TRBV2
d_call: TRBD2
cdr3_nt: TGTGCCAGCGGGACTAGCGGGGGATCGAACACCGGGGAGCTGTTTTTT
cdr3_aa: CASGTSGGSNTGELFF

clone_size: many
j_call: TRBJ2-2
v_call: TRBV6-5
d_call: .
cdr3_nt: TGTGCCAGCAGTTACACGGTAACCGGGGAGCTGTTTTTT
cdr3_aa: CASSYTVTGELFF